The T cell receptor beta chain described here comes from a study of T cell responses to AZD1222 COVID-19 vaccine. V shed 1 base and J 4 bases; nucleotides not matched to a gene: 5. This CDR3 has 14 amino acids. Germline V CDR1 and CDR2: SGHNT, YYREEE (reference sequence). Assay used: immunoSEQ multiplex PCR; TCRdb lists only in-frame clones, some missing. The repertoire holds 70,000 to 95,000 clones, with 65% to 85% as singletons. Here the sequenced sample was peripheral blood, taken on day 0 of AZD1222 vaccination. This rearrangement joins TRBV5-4 to TRBJ2-7; TRBD1 agrees at 7 bases. This clonotype was sampled from an adult in good health. CDR3 amino acids: CASSLKQGPYEQYF. The CDR3 DNA is TGTGCCAGCAGCTTGAAACAGGGGCCTTACGAGCAGTACTTC. Supplemented by reference TRBV5-4 and TRBJ2-7, the full variable domain reads ETGVTQSPTHLIKTRGQQVTLRCSSQSGHNTVSWYQQALGQGPQFIFQYYREEENGRGNFPPRFSGLQFPNYSSELNVNALELDDSALYLCASSLKQGPYEQYFGPGTRLTVT.